This TCR beta chain was recorded in a study of cytomegalovirus exposure and HLA in healthy donors. Turning to the study itself: An analysis done earlier identified 117 million unique TCR beta sequences from around 180 million T cells. Study-level findings and limits: In an earlier analysis, productive rearrangement rates for most beta V segments clustered near 90% or 30%. Researchers catalogued approximately 170 TCR beta chains as cytomegalovirus-associated.

The PCR ran on 60 Vbeta and 13 Jbeta primers. Data came from immunoSEQ multiplex PCR; TCRdb stores just in-frame clones and leaves some out. The data contain 89,000 or so clones, just under 75% of them singletons. This clone was counted between two and nine times. What it recognizes is unknown. The clonotype originates from a man between 60 and 75 years old in good health and CMV-seronegative. The sample taken for sequencing was PBMCs.

The CDR3 loop is CASSFRLAGATDTQYF. The CDR3 coding sequence is TGTGCCAGCAGCTTCCGACTAGCGGGGGCCACAGATACGCAGTATTTT. The rearrangement links TRBV13 to TRBJ2-3; 12 nucleotides agree with TRBD2. The CDR3 is 16 amino acids. Per the germline V gene, CDR1 is PRHDT and CDR2 is FYEKMQ (reference sequence). V gave up 3 bases and J gave up 2 bases; unmatched junction bases: 3. The full variable domain, with the rest looked up from reference TRBV13 and TRBJ2-3, is AAGVIQSPRHLIKEKRETATLKCYPIPRHDTVYWYQQGPGQDPQFLISFYEKMQSDKGSIPDRFSAQQFSDYHSELNMSSLELGDSALYFCASSFRLAGATDTQYFGPGTRLTVL.